One and the same sample provided the 26 T cell receptor beta chains below, sequenced in a study of human T cells and chemical hapten exposure. Using its own MiXCR run on the RACE reads, TCRdb lists one record per CDR3 protein. The sample has about 180,000 distinct CDR3 sequences, approximately 31% seen once. Time point of the sample: pre-sensitization, week 0. Sample treatment: therapeutic diphenylcyclopropenone sensitization with weekly scalp DPC. The sample in question was whole blood, obtained in connection with sensitization to the hapten diphenylcyclopropenone (DPC). All receptors come from a woman in her twenties or thirties with alopecia areata. Some clones in this sample may be carry-over from other donors' samples.

This clonotype was observed a few times. The V call is TRBV28, the J call TRBJ2-5; weak D call: TRBD1 (6 bases). The CDR3 contains 13 residues. Per germline, CDR1 MDHEN and CDR2 SYDVKM. Trimming took off 6 bases at V and 5 bases at J, with 13 bases between the two ends. CDR3 in amino acids: CASSDHRDETQYF. Here the CDR3 DNA reads TGTGCCAGCAGCGATCACAGGGACGAGACCCAGTACTTC.

The chain employs TRBV20-1 and TRBJ2-5, with TRBD2 matching 7 bases. This CDR3 contains 13 residues. The germline V gene encodes CDR1 DFQATT and CDR2 SNEGSKA (reference sequence). Trimming at V came to 5 bases and at J to 0 bases, leaving 3 bases not matched to a gene. The CDR3 coding sequence is TGCAGTGCTCTAACTAGCGACCAAGAGACCCAGTACTTC. Its protein is CSALTSDQETQYF.

This clonotype was found once. The rearrangement links TRBV7-8 to TRBJ1-4, with D uncertain. Germline V CDR1 and CDR2: SGHVS, FQNEAQ. Between the trimmed V and J ends, which lost 5 bases and 7 bases, there was a span of 14 bases. The CDR3 length is 14 residues. This CDR3 is CASSRGWFGEKLFF. The DNA for the CDR3 is TGTGCCAGCAGCCGTGGATGGTTCGGTGAAAAACTGTTTTTT. Filled out from reference TRBV7-8 and TRBJ1-4, the complete variable domain reads GAGVSQSPRYKVAKRGQDVALRCDPISGHVSLFWYQQALGQGPEFLTYFQNEAQLDKSGLPSDRFFAERPEGSVSTLKIQRTQQEDSAVYLCASSRGWFGEKLFFGSGTQLSVL.

The chain employs TRBV5-1 and TRBJ2-3; D may be TRBD2 (6 bases). V lost 1 base and J 1 base, leaving 10 bases between the germline ends. The CDR3 spans 15 residues. The germline V gene encodes CDR1 SGHRS and CDR2 YFSETQ. The CDR3 sequence: CASSLISGGTDTQYF. The CDR3 nucleotides read TGCGCCAGCAGCTTGATTAGCGGAGGCACAGATACGCAGTATTTT.

The V gene is TRBV2, the J gene TRBJ1-2, with TRBD1 matching over 7 bases. The CDR3 sequence is 14 residues long. Germline assignment: CDR1 SNHLY and CDR2 FYNNEI. J gave up 4 bases and V 7 bases, and 9 bases lay outside the gene matches. CDR3 nucleotide sequence: TGTGCCAGCATCATGGGACAGATCGCCTATGGCTACACCTTC. Protein sequence: CASIMGQIAYGYTF.

The chain has TRBV28 and TRBJ1-2, with D unresolved. The CDR3 has 13 amino acids. Trimming cost V 3 bases and J 6 bases, with 11 bases left between them. Germline CDR1 MDHEN, CDR2 SYDVKM. The DNA of the CDR3 is TGTGCCAGCAGTTTCTCCGGGAGAGATGGCTACACCTTC. This translates into CASSFSGRDGYTF.

J is TRBJ1-6 and V is TRBV9; no firm D call. The germline V gene encodes CDR1 SGDLS and CDR2 YYNGEE. The CDR3 extends over 14 amino acids. V was cut by 2 bases and J by 8 bases, with 11 bases left in between. The CDR3 here is CASSVGPSDSPLHF. In nucleotides, the CDR3 is TGTGCCAGCAGCGTGGGCCCCTCGGATTCACCCCTCCACTTT.

Only a few counts were recorded for this clonotype. The chain links TRBV7-2 to TRBJ1-2, with TRBD1 matching over 8 bases. CDR3 size: 14 residues. V was clipped by 5 bases and J by 8 bases; unmatched bases: 10. Looked up from germline, CDR1 is SGHTA and CDR2 is FQGNSA. CDR3 DNA sequence: TGTGCCAGCAGCCCCGACAGGGGAGCTCTCGGCTACACCTTC. Its protein is CASSPDRGALGYTF.

V is TRBV10-3 and J is TRBJ2-2, with D perhaps matching TRBD2 (6 bases). The CDR3 runs to 15 residues. Germline CDR1 is ENHRY and CDR2 is SYGVKD. With 6 bases removed from V and 0 bases from J, the gap between germline ends came to 11 bases. CDR3 region: CAISNGGTNTGELFF. The CDR3 DNA reads TGTGCCATCAGCAACGGGGGAACGAACACCGGGGAGCTGTTTTTT.

The J gene is TRBJ2-2, the V gene TRBV29-1, with no clear D. The CDR3 extends over 12 amino acids. Germline lookup yields CDR1 SQVTM and CDR2 ANQGSEA. V gave up 6 bases and J gave up 3 bases, with 8 bases separating them. The DNA of the CDR3 is TGCAGCGTAGTAGGTTACACCGGGGAGCTGTTTTTT. This codes for CSVVGYTGELFF.

Only a few counts were recorded for this clonotype. The rearrangement links TRBV15 to TRBJ1-5; D might be TRBD1 (5 bases). V was trimmed by 5 bases and J by 7 bases, leaving 18 bases between them. Per germline, CDR1 LNHNV and CDR2 YYDKDF (reference sequence). The CDR3 has 15 residues. The CDR3 protein is CATSPRQFSDQPQHF. The DNA for the CDR3 is TGTGCCACCAGCCCAAGACAGTTTTCAGACCAGCCCCAGCATTTT.

The rearrangement uses TRBV27 and TRBJ2-7; a possible D gene is TRBD1 (6 bases). With 2 bases removed from V and 7 bases from J, the gap between germline ends came to 21 bases. The CDR3 extends over 16 amino acids. The germline CDR1 and CDR2 sequences are MNHEY and SMNVEV (reference sequence). CDR3: CASSLLGSGETGEQYF. CDR3 DNA: TGTGCCAGCAGTTTACTCGGGTCAGGGGAAACGGGTGAGCAGTACTTC.

The rearrangement links TRBV9 to TRBJ2-3, with D possibly matching TRBD1 (6 bases). The CDR3 totals 18 residues. Trimming removed 0 bases at V and 2 bases at J, with 19 bases between. Germline CDR1 reads SGDLS; CDR2 reads YYNGEE. Here the CDR3 reads CASSVGGAGTSNTDTQYF. The CDR3, as DNA: TGTGCCAGCAGCGTAGGAGGAGCCGGGACATCGAACACAGATACGCAGTATTTT.

The J gene is TRBJ2-3, the V gene TRBV7-2; perhaps TRBD2 as D (5 bases). CDR1 is SGHTA, CDR2 FQGNSA, per germline. The V end lost 10 bases, the J end lost 2 bases, and 10 bases lay between the germline ends. The CDR3 length is 12 residues. The CDR3, as DNA: TGTGCCACCCGGACTGTCACAGATACGCAGTATTTT. Amino acid sequence: CATRTVTDTQYF.

This clonotype was observed at least ten times. The V and J genes are TRBV3-1 and TRBJ1-2, with a tentative D call TRBD1 (5 bases). Trimming took off 3 bases at V and 8 bases at J, with 19 bases between the two ends. The CDR3 covers 15 residues. Germline V gene lookup returns CDR1 LGHDT and CDR2 YNNKEL (reference sequence). CDR3 in DNA: TGTGCCAGCAGCCACCCCCAGGGAACAGGAGCCGGCTACACCTTC. It encodes CASSHPQGTGAGYTF. The full variable domain, completed using reference TRBV3-1 and TRBJ1-2, is DTAVSQTPKYLVTQMGNDKSIKCEQNLGHDTMYWYKQDSKKFLKIMFSYNNKELIINETVPNRFSPKSPDKAHLNLHINSLELGDSAVYFCASSHPQGTGAGYTFGSGTRLTVV.

J is TRBJ1-2 and V is TRBV28, with D perhaps TRBD1 (6 bases). There are 13 residues in the CDR3. Germline values: CDR1 MDHEN, CDR2 SYDVKM. Trimming removed 11 bases from V and 4 bases from J, with 17 bases in between. CDR3 nucleotides: TGTGCCTCCCAAGGACAGAGGGTCTATGGCTACACCTTC. Residues: CASQGQRVYGYTF.

The table lists this clonotype with a few counts. The J gene is TRBJ2-7, the V gene TRBV12-3 or TRBV12-4; tentatively, D is TRBD1 (6 bases). This CDR3 has 14 residues. V lost 3 bases to trimming and J lost 4 bases, with 13 bases between them. In DNA, the CDR3 is TGTGCCAGCAGTTTTACGGGGACAAGTTACGAGCAGTACTTC. It yields the protein CASSFTGTSYEQYF.

The chain employs TRBV28 and TRBJ2-7; perhaps TRBD1 as D (8 bases). Germline values: CDR1 MDHEN, CDR2 SYDVKM. The length of the CDR3 is 15 residues. The V end lost 7 bases, the J end lost 1 base, and 17 bases lay between the germline ends. CDR3 in DNA: TGTGCCAGCACCCCAGGACAGGGAGGGTCCTACGAGCAGTACTTC. The encoded protein is CASTPGQGGSYEQYF.

This clonotype has just a few counts. The V call is TRBV2, the J call TRBJ2-3; D ambiguous. Germline lookup yields CDR1 SNHLY and CDR2 FYNNEI. V lost 9 bases, J lost 0 bases, and 13 bases lay in between. This CDR3 is built from 14 residues. CDR3 DNA: TGTGCCAGTGCGAAGGGCGGAAGCACAGATACGCAGTATTTT. Its translation is CASAKGGSTDTQYF.

The chain is built from TRBV6-5 and TRBJ1-1, with TRBD1 matching 7 bases. This CDR3 has 14 amino acids. Losses at the gene ends were 5 bases for V and 7 bases for J; bases not matched to a gene: 10. Germline CDR1 and CDR2: MNHEY and SVGAGI. The CDR3 spells CASSLGGQAGEAFF. The CDR3 DNA reads as TGTGCCAGCAGTCTAGGCGGACAGGCAGGTGAAGCTTTCTTT.

The chain uses TRBV7-6 and TRBJ2-1; D might be TRBD1 (8 bases). Germline V gene lookup returns CDR1 SGHVS and CDR2 FNYEAQ. V was pared by 3 bases and J by 11 bases, with 23 bases between. The CDR3 is 16 amino acids. DNA of the CDR3: TGTGCCAGCAGCTTGGCGGAAGGACAGGGCGGGGGTCAGCAGTTCTTC. Its protein product is CASSLAEGQGGGQQFF.

This clonotype has more than one count but fewer than ten. The gene calls are TRBV7-2 and TRBJ2-1, with 7 nucleotides matching TRBD1. Germline loops: CDR1 SGHTA, CDR2 FQGNSA. The CDR3 covers 15 residues. The V segment lost 0 bases and the J segment 5 bases; nucleotides outside the gene matches: 4. CDR3 sequence reads: CASSLAPGQNNEQFF. The CDR3 DNA reads as TGTGCCAGCAGCTTAGCTCCGGGACAGAACAATGAGCAGTTCTTC. Complete variable domain (other parts from reference TRBV7-2 and TRBJ2-1): GAGVSQSPSNKVTEKGKDVELRCDPISGHTALYWYRQSLGQGLEFLIYFQGNSAPDKSGLPSDRFSAERTGGSVSTLTIQRTQQEDSAVYLCASSLAPGQNNEQFFGPGTRLTVL.

V and J are TRBV20-1 and TRBJ1-1, with D possibly TRBD1 on 5 matching bases. Germline assignment: CDR1 DFQATT and CDR2 SNEGSKA (reference sequence). Trimming shortened V by 1 base and J by 6 bases, and 15 bases separated the two germline ends. This CDR3 is built from 14 residues. CDR3 residues: CSARGQFAGAEAFF. CDR3 nucleotides: TGCAGTGCTAGAGGGCAGTTCGCGGGGGCTGAAGCTTTCTTT.

In this sample, this clonotype turned up a few times. The chain is built from TRBV7-2 and TRBJ1-1; unclear D gene. Germline CDR1 and CDR2: SGHTA and FQGNSA. The CDR3 extends over 15 amino acids. The V gene lost 5 bases and the J gene lost 1 base, with 14 bases spanning the gap. In DNA, the CDR3 is TGTGCCAGCAGCGTTCCCCCCTTGGGGAACACTGAAGCTTTCTTT. Translation: CASSVPPLGNTEAFF.

The chain combines TRBV7-9 with TRBJ2-1; TRBD2 is a possible D gene (6 bases). V was cut by 2 bases and J by 6 bases, with 11 bases left in between. This CDR3 has 14 amino acids. CDR1 and CDR2 from the germline V gene are SEHNR and FQNEAQ (reference sequence). CDR3: CASSLWDSLNEQFF. The CDR3 nucleotides are TGTGCCAGCAGCTTATGGGACTCCCTCAATGAGCAGTTCTTC.

The chain carries TRBV7-9 and TRBJ2-5, with a tentative D call TRBD2 (6 bases). Germline V gene lookup returns CDR1 SEHNR and CDR2 FQNEAQ (reference sequence). The V end was cut by 4 bases, the J end by 2 bases, with 14 bases between. The CDR3 loop spans 15 amino acids. CDR3 residues: CASSSAGTLQETQYF. The CDR3 nucleotides read TGTGCCAGCAGCTCTGCCGGGACTCTTCAAGAGACCCAGTACTTC.